This T cell receptor (beta chain) came from a study of blood T cells in healthy people across ages. This clonotype was counted only a few times. Using a J-beta primer mix together with a sample-barcoded 5' primer, a second PCR was run for roughly 6 to 11 cycles. MiXCR was run by TCRdb on the 5' RACE reads, yielding one entry per CDR3 protein. Among approximately 810,000 distinct CDR3 sequences, around 26% were seen once, and the ten largest hold 15% to 20%. The receptor comes from a woman of 80 years or more in good health. Sequencing was carried out using blood.

The CDR3 DNA sequence: TGCGCCAGCAGCTTGGCACGGACAGGGGCCGCCAATGAGCAGTTCTTC. Protein: CASSLARTGAANEQFF. This chain joins TRBV5-1 and TRBJ2-1; 9 bases line up with TRBD1. V lost 0 bases to trimming and J lost 6 bases; unmatched junction nucleotides: 7. Germline V CDR1 and CDR2: SGHRS, YFSETQ. CDR3 length: 16 residues.